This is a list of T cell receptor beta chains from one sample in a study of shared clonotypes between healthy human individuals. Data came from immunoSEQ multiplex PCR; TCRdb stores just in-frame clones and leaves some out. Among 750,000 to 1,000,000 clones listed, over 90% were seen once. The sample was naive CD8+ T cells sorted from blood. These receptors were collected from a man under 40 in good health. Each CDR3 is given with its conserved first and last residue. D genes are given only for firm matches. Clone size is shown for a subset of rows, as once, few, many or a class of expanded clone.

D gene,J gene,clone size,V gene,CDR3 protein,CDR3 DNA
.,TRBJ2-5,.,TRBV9,CASSNPELPRRTQYF,TGTGCCAGCAGCAACCCGGAGTTACCAAGAAGGACCCAGTACTTC
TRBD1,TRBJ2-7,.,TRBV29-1,CSASGTGGYEQYF,TGCAGCGCGTCAGGGACAGGGGGATACGAGCAGTACTTC
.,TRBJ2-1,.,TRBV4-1,CASSHLRGLNEQFF,TGCGCCAGCAGCCACCTCCGAGGGCTAAATGAGCAGTTCTTC
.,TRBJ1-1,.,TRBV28,CASSLSLGWRDSTEAFF,TGTGCCAGCAGTTTATCACTGGGTTGGAGGGATTCCACTGAAGCTTTCTTT
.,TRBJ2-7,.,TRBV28,CASSLGDLVHEQYF,TGTGCCAGCAGTTTGGGGGACTTAGTACACGAGCAGTACTTC
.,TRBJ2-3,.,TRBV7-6,CASSPTPGEIDTQYF,TGTGCCAGCAGCCCCACACCGGGAGAGATAGATACGCAGTATTTT
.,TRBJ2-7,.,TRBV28,CASSFPGPSYEQYF,TGTGCCAGCAGTTTCCCAGGGCCATCCTACGAGCAGTACTTC
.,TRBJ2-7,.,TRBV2,CASSEYGMPGAGYEQYF,TGTGCCAGCAGTGAATATGGGATGCCAGGGGCCGGCTACGAGCAGTACTTC
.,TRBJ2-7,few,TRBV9,CASSPRDGNYEQYF,TGTGCCAGCAGCCCTCGGGACGGAAACTACGAGCAGTACTTC
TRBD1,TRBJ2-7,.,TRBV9,CASSVGTEYEQYF,TGTGCCAGCAGCGTCGGGACAGAATACGAGCAGTACTTC
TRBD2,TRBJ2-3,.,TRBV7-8,CASRFMAGGTDTQYF,TGTGCCAGCAGGTTCATGGCGGGAGGCACAGATACGCAGTATTTT
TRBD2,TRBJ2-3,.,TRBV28,CASSTGDYRSDTQYF,TGTGCCAGCAGTACCGGGGACTATAGATCAGATACGCAGTATTTT
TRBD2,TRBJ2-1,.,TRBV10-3,CAISEYWLAGGLSYNEQFF,TGTGCCATCAGTGAGTATTGGCTAGCGGGAGGATTGTCCTACAATGAGCAGTTCTTC
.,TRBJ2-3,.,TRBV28,CASSRRGLSTDTQYF,TGTGCCAGCAGCCGACGGGGGCTTAGCACAGATACGCAGTATTTT
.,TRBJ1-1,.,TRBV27,CASSHTMNTEAFF,TGTGCCAGCAGCCACACGATGAACACTGAAGCTTTCTTT
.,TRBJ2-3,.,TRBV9,CASSPQHTDTQYF,TGTGCCAGCAGCCCCCAGCACACAGATACGCAGTATTTT
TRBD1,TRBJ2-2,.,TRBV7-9,CASSRGDRGLVGELFF,TGTGCCAGCAGCCGAGGGGACAGGGGGCTGGTCGGGGAGCTGTTTTTT
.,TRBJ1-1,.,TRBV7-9,CASSGTGWITEAFF,TGTGCCAGCAGCGGCACAGGGTGGATCACTGAAGCTTTCTTT
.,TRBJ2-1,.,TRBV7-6,CASSLRGSNSYNEQFF,TGTGCCAGCAGCTTACGAGGGAGTAATTCATACAATGAGCAGTTCTTC
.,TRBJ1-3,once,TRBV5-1,CASSLRTDGSSGNTIYF,TGCGCCAGCAGCTTGAGGACAGATGGAAGCTCTGGAAACACCATATATTTT